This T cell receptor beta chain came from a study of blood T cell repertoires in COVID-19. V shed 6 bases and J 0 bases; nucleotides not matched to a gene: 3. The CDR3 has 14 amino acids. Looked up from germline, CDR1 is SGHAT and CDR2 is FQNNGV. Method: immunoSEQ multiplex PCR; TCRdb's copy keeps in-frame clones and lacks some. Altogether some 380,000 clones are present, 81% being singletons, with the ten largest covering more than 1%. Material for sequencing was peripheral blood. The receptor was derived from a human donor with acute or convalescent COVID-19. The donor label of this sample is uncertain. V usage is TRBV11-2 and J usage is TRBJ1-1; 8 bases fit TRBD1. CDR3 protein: CASRKTGVNTEAFF. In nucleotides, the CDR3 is TGTGCCAGCAGGAAGACAGGGGTGAACACTGAAGCTTTCTTT.